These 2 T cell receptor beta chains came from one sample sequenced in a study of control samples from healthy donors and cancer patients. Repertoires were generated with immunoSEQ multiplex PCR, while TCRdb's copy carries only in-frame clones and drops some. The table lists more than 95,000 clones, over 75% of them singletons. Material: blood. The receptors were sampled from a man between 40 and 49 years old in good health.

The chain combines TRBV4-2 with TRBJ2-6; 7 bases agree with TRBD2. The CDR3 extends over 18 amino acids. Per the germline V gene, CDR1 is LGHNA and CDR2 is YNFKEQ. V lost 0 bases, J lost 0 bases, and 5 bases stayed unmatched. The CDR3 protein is CASSQDGRGTSGANVLTF. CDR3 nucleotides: TGTGCCAGCAGCCAAGATGGGCGGGGGACCTCTGGGGCCAACGTCCTGACTTTC.

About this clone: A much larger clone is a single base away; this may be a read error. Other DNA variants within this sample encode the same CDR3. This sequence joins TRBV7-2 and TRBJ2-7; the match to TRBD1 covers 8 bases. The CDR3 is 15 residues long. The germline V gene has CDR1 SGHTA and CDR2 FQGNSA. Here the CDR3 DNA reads TGTGCCAGCAGCTTTGCCGGACAGGGTACCTACGAGCAATACTTC. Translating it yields CASSFAGQGTYEQYF.